This T cell receptor (beta chain) was recorded in a study of blood T cell repertoires in COVID-19. Study context: COVID-19 samples, acute and convalescent, were from the United States, Italy and Spain. T cells, B-cell-depleted T cells, or PBMCs provided the cDNA or gDNA that served as material.

Per the original data handling: Amplification with reference gene primers provided the estimates of nucleated cell counts. Some clones are missing from TCRdb's copy, which holds only in-frame ones; the method was immunoSEQ multiplex PCR. V and J calls and clone size are as listed in that table; D and trimming were resolved from the DNA. Of about 120,000 clones listed, 80% to 90% are singletons. Only one count was recorded for this clone. Germline lookup yields CDR1 SGHAT and CDR2 FQNNGV. J lost 4 bases, V lost 2 bases, and 7 bases had no gene match. The CDR3 covers 15 residues. This TCR derives from a man in his 70s with active or convalescent COVID-19. V gene TRBV11-2 combines with J gene TRBJ1-1, with TRBD1 matching 7 bases. The source material was peripheral blood. CDR3 region: CASSLSTGEGTEAFF. Written as DNA, the CDR3 is TGTGCCAGCAGCTTATCCACAGGGGAAGGCACTGAAGCTTTCTTT. The full variable domain, rest sourced from reference TRBV11-2 and TRBJ1-1, is EAGVAQSPRYKIIEKRQSVAFWCNPISGHATLYWYQQILGQGPKLLIQFQNNGVVDDSQLPKDRFSAERLKGVDSTLKIQPAKLEDSAVYLCASSLSTGEGTEAFFGQGTRLTVV.